This entry lists 14 T cell receptor beta chains sequenced from one sample in a study of early T cells in non-severe SARS-CoV-2 infection. TCRdb used MiXCR to reprocess the 5' RACE reads, holding one entry per CDR3 protein. The sample carries about 35,000 distinct CDR3 sequences, 6.3% recorded once. Sequences were obtained from whole blood. The receptors come from an adult who was a healthcare worker with PCR-confirmed SARS-CoV-2 infection or an uninfected control (not recorded which).

The chain couples TRBV11-2 to TRBJ2-7; 7 bases align to TRBD1. This CDR3 has 14 residues. The germline gives CDR1 SGHAT, CDR2 FQNNGV. Losses at the gene ends were 1 base for V and 4 bases for J; bases not matched to a gene: 4. The CDR3 here is CASSLGDRLYEQYF. Here the CDR3 DNA reads TGTGCCAGCAGCTTAGGGGACAGACTATACGAGCAGTACTTC.

The chain combines TRBV29-1 with TRBJ2-7, with TRBD1 as a possible D gene (6 bases). The germline V and J ends were trimmed by 5 bases and 4 bases, with 15 bases remaining between them. CDR1 and CDR2 (germline): SQVTM, ANQGSEA. The CDR3 length is 13 residues. CDR3 nucleotides: TGCAGCGTTATAAGGGGGAGTAGGTACGAGCAGTACTTC. This encodes CSVIRGSRYEQYF.

This clonotype was seen repeatedly, ten times or more. The chain has TRBV6-1 and TRBJ2-1, with 9 bases lining up with TRBD2. This CDR3 has 15 amino acids. J was trimmed by 4 bases and V by 0 bases; bases with no gene match: 1. Looked up from germline, CDR1 is MNHNS and CDR2 is SASEGT. The CDR3 coding sequence is TGTGCCAGCAGTGAAGCAGCGGGAGGTTACAATGAGCAGTTCTTC. It encodes CASSEAAGGYNEQFF.

This clonotype is termed medium-sized. V is TRBV5-6 and J is TRBJ2-7; either TRBD1 or TRBD2 may supply D (5 bases each). The V gene lost 6 bases and the J gene lost 2 bases, with 9 bases spanning the gap. Germline V gene lookup returns CDR1 SGHDT and CDR2 YYEEEE. There are 12 residues in the CDR3. DNA for the CDR3: TGTGCCAGCACGGGGCTGACCTACGAGCAGTACTTC. It translates to CASTGLTYEQYF.

This clonotype turned up a few times. V and J are TRBV6-4 and TRBJ2-1; the match to TRBD2 covers 9 bases. The germline gives CDR1 MRHNA, CDR2 SNTAGT. J gave up 6 bases and V 5 bases, and 8 bases lay outside the gene matches. This CDR3 comprises 15 residues. CDR3 loop: CASSPGTSSPNEQFF. CDR3 sequence (DNA): TGTGCCAGCAGTCCCGGGACTAGCTCACCCAATGAGCAGTTCTTC.

This clonotype was seen repeatedly, ten times or more. V and J are TRBV2 and TRBJ2-7; D gene uncertain. CDR1 SNHLY and CDR2 FYNNEI come from the germline V gene. V was cut by 1 base and J by 4 bases, with 11 bases left in between. The CDR3 runs 14 residues. The CDR3 sequence is CASSEGPAVYEQYF. CDR3 sequence (DNA): TGTGCCAGCAGTGAAGGGCCGGCCGTATACGAGCAGTACTTC.

J is TRBJ1-6 and V is TRBV10-3; 8 positions agree with TRBD1. The CDR3 length is 17 residues. J was trimmed by 10 bases and V by 0 bases; bases with no gene match: 11. Germline V lookup: CDR1 ENHRY, CDR2 SYGVKD. For the CDR3, the DNA is TGTGCCATCAGTGAGTCAATTGGGGGACAGGAGAGATCACCCCTCCACTTT. It encodes CAISESIGGQERSPLHF.

In the case of this clonotype: A clone one base away is much larger, so this may be a read error. This chain links TRBV29-1 with TRBJ2-1, with D perhaps TRBD2 (5 bases). CDR3 length: 14 residues. The V end was cut by 8 bases, the J end by 4 bases, with 18 bases between. CDR1 and CDR2 from the germline V gene are SQVTM and ANQGSEA. CDR3 in DNA: TGCAGCACTCAACCCGGACTCCAATACAATGAGCAGTTCTTC. It yields the protein CSTQPGLQYNEQFF.

This clonotype showed up many times. The chain carries TRBV11-2 and TRBJ2-5; no definite D call. Germline V gives CDR1 SGHAT, CDR2 FQNNGV. The V end lost 1 base, the J end lost 4 bases, and 16 bases lay between the germline ends. The CDR3 extends over 16 amino acids. The CDR3 region has the DNA TGTGCCAGCAGCTTAGGGGTGGACCCTCTCGGAGAGACCCAGTACTTC. Amino acids: CASSLGVDPLGETQYF.

This clonotype turned up a few times. The gene calls are TRBV12-3 or TRBV12-4 and TRBJ1-5; D is undetermined. The germline V and J ends were trimmed by 5 bases and 1 base, with 9 bases remaining between them. This CDR3 has 14 amino acids. The CDR3 DNA is TGTGCCAGCAGTGCCCGTGGGAGCAATCAGCCCCAGCATTTT. Its translation: CASSARGSNQPQHF.

This clonotype turned up a few times. This chain uses TRBV2 with TRBJ2-4; either TRBD1 or TRBD2 may supply D (5 bases each). The length of the CDR3 is 13 residues. Germline V gene lookup returns CDR1 SNHLY and CDR2 FYNNEI. V lost 4 bases, J lost 6 bases, and 10 bases lay in between. CDR3 amino acids: CASSAGTPNIQYF. As DNA, the CDR3 is TGTGCCAGCAGTGCCGGGACGCCAAACATTCAGTACTTC.

The chain carries TRBV20-1 and TRBJ1-1; D is ambiguous. CDR1 is DFQATT, CDR2 SNEGSKA, per germline (reference sequence). V shed 6 bases and J shed 5 bases, with 13 bases lying between them. This CDR3 has 12 residues. This chain's CDR3 is CSAPLGRTEAFF. In DNA, the CDR3 is TGCAGTGCGCCGCTGGGAAGGACTGAAGCTTTCTTT.

This clonotype was detected many times. The chain couples TRBV5-1 to TRBJ1-2; D gene uncertain. V shed 4 bases and J shed 3 bases, with 10 bases lying between them. The germline CDR1 and CDR2 sequences are SGHRS and YFSETQ. This CDR3 is built from 13 residues. The chain's CDR3 is CASSADGYYGYTF. In DNA, the CDR3 is TGCGCCAGCAGCGCCGACGGATACTATGGCTACACCTTC.

This chain joins TRBV5-1 and TRBJ2-2; no clear D gene. The germline V gene encodes CDR1 SGHRS and CDR2 YFSETQ. The CDR3 spans 12 residues. V was pared by 8 bases and J by 3 bases, with 8 bases between. The chain's CDR3 is CASSVDTGELFF. The DNA for the CDR3 is TGCGCCAGTAGTGTGGACACCGGGGAGCTGTTTTTT.